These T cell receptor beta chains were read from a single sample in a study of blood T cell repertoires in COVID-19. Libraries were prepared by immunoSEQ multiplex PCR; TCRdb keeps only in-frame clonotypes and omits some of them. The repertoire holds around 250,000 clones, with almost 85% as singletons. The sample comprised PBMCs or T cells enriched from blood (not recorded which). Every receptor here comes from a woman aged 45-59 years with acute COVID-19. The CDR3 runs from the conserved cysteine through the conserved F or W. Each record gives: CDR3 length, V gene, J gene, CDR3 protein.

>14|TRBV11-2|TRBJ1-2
CASSPTGGNYGYTF
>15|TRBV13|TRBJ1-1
CASSFRTGVNTEAFF
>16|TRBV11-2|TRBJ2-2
CASSLDRLTNTGELFF
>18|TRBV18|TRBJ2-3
CASSTLGLAGALTDTQYF
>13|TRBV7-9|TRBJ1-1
CASSLGSYQEAFF
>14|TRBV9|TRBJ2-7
CASSAMDGGGEQYF
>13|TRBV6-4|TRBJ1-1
CASSHTSNTEAFF
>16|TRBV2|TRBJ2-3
CASRGTSGERTDTQYF
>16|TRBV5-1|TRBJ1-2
CASSPGTGDRRYGYTF
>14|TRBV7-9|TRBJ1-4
CASSRGQGGEKLFF
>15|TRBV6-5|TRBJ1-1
CASSQSTGPNTEAFF
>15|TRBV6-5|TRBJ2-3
CASRRGTGSTDTQYF
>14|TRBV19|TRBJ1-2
CASSNYQGGDGYTF
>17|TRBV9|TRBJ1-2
CASSEGRHRAVDYGYTF
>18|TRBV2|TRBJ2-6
CASSKTGGTLSGANVLTF
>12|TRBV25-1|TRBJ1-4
CASSLGQGKLFF
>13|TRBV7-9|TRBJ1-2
CASSFASNYGYTF
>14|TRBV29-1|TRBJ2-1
CSVGPPQGFNEQFF
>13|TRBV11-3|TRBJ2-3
CASSLGPPDTQYF
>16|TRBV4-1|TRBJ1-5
CASSQDSLRTNQPQHF
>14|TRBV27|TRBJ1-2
CASSLYDGVDGYTF
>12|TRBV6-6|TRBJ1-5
CASQGASQPQHF
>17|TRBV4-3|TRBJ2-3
CASSPGTGTSGIDTQYF
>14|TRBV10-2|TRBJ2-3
CASNNFRSTDTQYF
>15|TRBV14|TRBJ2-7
CASSHTAGGRYEQYF
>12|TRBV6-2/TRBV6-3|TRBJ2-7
CASSSNRVEQYF
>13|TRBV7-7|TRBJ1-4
CASSSGQYEKLFF
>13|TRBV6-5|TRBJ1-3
CASMRTFGNTIYF
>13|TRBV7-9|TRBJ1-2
CASSLELGVGYTF
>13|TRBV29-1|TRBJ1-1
CSVDITGNTEAFF
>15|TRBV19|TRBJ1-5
CASSISQNSNQPQHF
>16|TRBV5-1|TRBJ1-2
CASNPGQRVDSGGYTF
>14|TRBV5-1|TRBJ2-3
CASSPVLYTDTQYF
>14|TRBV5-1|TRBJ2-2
CASSRDRVTGELFF
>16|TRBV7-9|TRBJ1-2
CASSLRGTGELYGYTF
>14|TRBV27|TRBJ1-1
CASSLDGPGTEAFF
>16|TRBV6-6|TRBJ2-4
CASRPGTGVDKNIQYF
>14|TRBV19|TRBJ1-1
CASSIDPGNTEAFF
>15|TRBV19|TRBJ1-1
CASWTGGRGNTEAFF
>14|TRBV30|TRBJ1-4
CAWSVGGLNEKLFF
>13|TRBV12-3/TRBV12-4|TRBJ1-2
CASSSLVSYGYTF
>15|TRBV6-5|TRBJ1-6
CASSRGQAEGSPLHF
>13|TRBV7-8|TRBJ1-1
CASTADRATEAFF
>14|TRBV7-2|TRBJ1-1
CASSYQPGSTEAFF
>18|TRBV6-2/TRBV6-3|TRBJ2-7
CASSTPGTGLGLDYEQYF
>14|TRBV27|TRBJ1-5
CASSAARGRGPQHF
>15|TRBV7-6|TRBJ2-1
CASSFSRGDGDEQFF
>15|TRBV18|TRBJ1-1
CASSPGAGRNTEAFF
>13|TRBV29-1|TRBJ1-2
CSVFGASNYGYTF
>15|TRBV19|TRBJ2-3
CASSIWGQGADTQYF
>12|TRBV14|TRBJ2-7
CASSPGRVEQYF
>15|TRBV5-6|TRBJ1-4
CASSFFAQGIEKLFF
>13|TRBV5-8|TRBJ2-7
CASSNTGTYEQYF
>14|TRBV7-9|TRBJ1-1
CASSIAEGNTEAFF
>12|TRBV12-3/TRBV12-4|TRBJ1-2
CASSRQETGYTF